This T cell receptor (beta chain) was recorded in a study of T cells in localized non-small cell lung cancer. A note on this clone: Its antigen is not identified.

The CDR3 is 15 residues long. Per the germline V gene, CDR1 is SNHLY and CDR2 is FYNNEI. Trimming took 6 bases from V and 2 from J, leaving 14 bases between them. Here immunoSEQ multiplex PCR was the method, and the copy in TCRdb shows in-frame clones only, minus some. Here the sample spans under 40,000 clones, 78% being singletons. General study findings and limits: As only one tumor region underwent sequencing, heterogeneity remains possible. A median roughly 57 of the top 100 tumor clones appeared in adjacent lung. In the blood, greater T cell density corresponded to longer overall survival. Clonality peaked in uninvolved adjacent lung rather than tumor.

This TCR came from a male donor older than 55 with stage II squamous cell lung carcinoma. The V call is TRBV2, the J call TRBJ1-5; possibly TRBD1 for D (6 bases). Sequencing was performed on peripheral blood, taken before any cancer treatment. The CDR3 sequence is CASRGRGSGNQPQHF. CDR3 sequence (DNA): TGTGCCAGCAGAGGTAGGGGGTCCGGCAATCAGCCCCAGCATTTT.